This T cell receptor beta chain was sequenced in a study of OX40 agonist ivuxolimab in advanced cancers. In the study overall: With ivuxolimab, an agonistic anti-OX40 (CD134) antibody, patients were treated. Previous treatment with anti-PD-1, anti-PD-L1 or anti-CTLA-4 therapy was allowed; about 44% had received some.

From germline, CDR1 is SGDLS and CDR2 YYNGEE. The CDR3 extends over 14 amino acids. V was clipped by 0 bases and J by 6 bases; unmatched bases: 5. Clones were read by immunoSEQ multiplex PCR, and TCRdb kept only the in-frame ones, dropping some. This table has over 55,000 clones, roughly 94% appearing once. Any history of autoimmune disease or systemic immunosuppression disqualified patients. This chain joins TRBV9 and TRBJ1-2, with TRBD1 matching 7 bases. The source was CD4+ or CD8+ T cells sorted from blood, collected in a trial of the OX40 agonist ivuxolimab. The origin of this receptor is an adult with an advanced solid tumor such as melanoma, head and neck, liver or kidney cancer. CDR3 DNA: TGTGCCAGCAGCGTAGAGGGCAGGGGGGATGGCTACACCTTC. Amino acid sequence: CASSVEGRGDGYTF.